The 30 T cell receptor beta chains in this list originate from one sample, sequenced in a study of cytomegalovirus exposure and HLA in healthy donors. It was with 60 Vbeta and 13 Jbeta primers that the PCR ran. Assay used: immunoSEQ multiplex PCR; TCRdb lists only in-frame clones, some missing. This repertoire includes 130,000 to 150,000 clones. Sequenced sample: PBMCs. Every receptor here comes from a man in his forties or fifties in good health and CMV-seronegative.

This rearrangement joins TRBV4-3 to TRBJ1-5; unclear D gene. Trimming took off 4 bases at V and 5 bases at J, with 12 bases between the two ends. From germline, CDR1 is LGHNA and CDR2 YSLEER. The CDR3 totals 14 residues. Here the CDR3 reads CASSPLGGYQPQHF. CDR3 nucleotides: TGCGCCAGCAGCCCCCTTGGCGGGTATCAGCCCCAGCATTTT.

This chain joins TRBV19 and TRBJ2-3, with 12 nucleotides matching TRBD2. V trimming: 4 bases; J trimming: 0 bases; junction bases outside the gene matches: 5. Germline V gene lookup returns CDR1 LNHDA and CDR2 SQIVND (reference sequence). The CDR3 totals 17 residues. Written as DNA, the CDR3 is TGTGCCAGTAGTACCCTCCTAGCGGGGGGGAGCACAGATACGCAGTATTTT. Encoded protein: CASSTLLAGGSTDTQYF. The full variable domain, completed using reference TRBV19 and TRBJ2-3, is DGGITQSPKYLFRKEGQNVTLSCEQNLNHDAMYWYRQDPGQGLRLIYYSQIVNDFQKGDIAEGYSVSREKKESFPLTVTSAQKNPTAFYLCASSTLLAGGSTDTQYFGPGTRLTVL.

The V call is TRBV11-2, the J call TRBJ1-4; tentative D call: TRBD1 (5 bases). The V end lost 3 bases, the J end lost 4 bases, and 12 bases lay between the germline ends. CDR1 and CDR2 from the germline V gene are SGHAT and FQNNGV. The CDR3 sequence is 15 residues long. Here the CDR3 DNA reads TGTGCCAGCAGCTTCGCGGGACTGCTTAATGAAAAACTGTTTTTT. It translates to CASSFAGLLNEKLFF.

The chain is built from TRBV28 and TRBJ1-2, with 7 bases aligning to TRBD1. The CDR3 is 13 residues long. V trimming: 5 bases; J trimming: 4 bases; junction bases outside the gene matches: 4. Germline CDR1 and CDR2: MDHEN and SYDVKM. In DNA form, the CDR3 reads TGTGCCAGCAGTAGCACAGGGGTCTATGGCTACACCTTC. Translated: CASSSTGVYGYTF.

The V and J genes are TRBV4-3 and TRBJ2-2, with 8 bases lining up with TRBD1. Germline CDR1 LGHNA, CDR2 YSLEER. Trimming removed 0 bases from V and 1 base from J; junction bases left unmatched: 4. The CDR3 length is 17 residues. The chain's CDR3 is CASSQDLGTGNTGELFF. The CDR3 coding sequence is TGCGCCAGCAGCCAAGATCTAGGGACAGGGAACACCGGGGAGCTGTTTTTT.

The chain has TRBV4-1 and TRBJ2-3; 10 nucleotides agree with TRBD1. CDR1 is MGHRA, CDR2 YSYEKL, per germline. V lost 0 bases and J lost 4; bases outside the gene matches: 7. The CDR3 runs 17 residues. The CDR3 is CASSQDRGTGEADTQYF. Written as DNA, the CDR3 is TGCGCCAGCAGCCAAGATCGAGGGACAGGGGAGGCAGATACGCAGTATTTT.

CDR3 region: CASSLETQYF. Here the CDR3 DNA reads TGTGCCAGCAGCCTAGAGACCCAGTACTTC. V usage is TRBV7-9 and J usage is TRBJ2-5; the D is unclear. The germline V gene has CDR1 SEHNR and CDR2 FQNEAQ (reference sequence). Trimming took 5 bases from V and 4 from J, leaving 2 bases between them. The CDR3 runs 10 residues.

The gene calls are TRBV12-5 and TRBJ1-6; D is possibly TRBD1 (5 bases). The ends were cut back, 2 bases at V and 8 bases at J, with 10 bases in the middle. This CDR3 contains 14 residues. Germline values: CDR1 LGHNT, CDR2 FRNRAP. CDR3 sequence: CASGLWQGHSPLHF. The CDR3 coding sequence is TGTGCTAGTGGTTTGTGGCAGGGCCATTCACCCCTCCACTTT.

V and J are TRBV16 and TRBJ1-3, with TRBD1 as a possible D gene (5 bases). This CDR3 is 13 amino acids long. V was trimmed by 8 bases and J by 3 bases, leaving 11 bases between them. Germline CDR1 is KGHSY and CDR2 is FQNENV. This CDR3 reads CASDSDGGNTIYF. Here the CDR3 DNA reads TGTGCCAGCGACAGCGACGGTGGAAACACCATATATTTT. The full variable domain, rest sourced from reference TRBV16 and TRBJ1-3, is GEEVAQTPKHLVRGEGQKAKLYCAPIKGHSYVFWYQQVLKNEFKFLISFQNENVFDETGMPKERFSAKCLPNSPCSLEIQATKLEDSAVYFCASDSDGGNTIYFGEGSWLTVV.

The chain links TRBV6-5 to TRBJ2-6, with D possibly TRBD2 on 6 matching bases. V lost 4 bases to trimming and J lost 1 base, with 11 bases between them. CDR1 and CDR2 from the germline V gene are MNHEY and SVGAGI. The length of the CDR3 is 16 residues. As DNA, the CDR3 is TGTGCCAGCAGTTCCTTTGCGGGGTCTGGGGCCAACGTCCTGACTTTC. It yields the protein CASSSFAGSGANVLTF.

The rearrangement joins TRBV27 to TRBJ1-2; D possibly corresponds to TRBD1 (5 bases). CDR3 size: 15 residues. The V gene lost 0 bases and the J gene lost 0 bases, with 8 bases spanning the gap. The germline CDR1 and CDR2 sequences are MNHEY and SMNVEV (reference sequence). CDR3 coding DNA: TGTGCCAGCAGTTTATCTTGGGGGGCTAACTATGGCTACACCTTC. This encodes CASSLSWGANYGYTF.

This sequence joins TRBV28 and TRBJ2-3; the D gene is possibly TRBD2 (7 bases). This CDR3 comprises 13 residues. CDR1 is MDHEN and CDR2 is SYDVKM in the germline V gene. Trimming removed 7 bases at V and 4 bases at J, with 12 bases between. The CDR3 is CASTGGGSDTQYF. Here the CDR3 DNA reads TGTGCCAGCACGGGGGGCGGTTCAGATACGCAGTATTTT.

The chain couples TRBV6-6 to TRBJ2-1, with TRBD2 as a possible D gene (7 bases). The CDR3 consists of 16 residues. Trimming took 0 bases from V and 7 from J, leaving 16 bases between them. Germline values: CDR1 MNHNY, CDR2 SVGAGI (reference sequence). DNA for the CDR3: TGTGCCAGCAGTTACTCTTGGGGGGGGCGGGGTAATGAGCAGTTCTTC. Translated, it gives CASSYSWGGRGNEQFF.

This sequence joins TRBV9 and TRBJ2-7, with D maybe TRBD2 (6 bases). Trimming pared 1 base from V and 7 bases from J, leaving 9 bases between. The V gene's germline CDR1 is SGDLS and CDR2 YYNGEE. This CDR3 comprises 12 residues. For the CDR3, the DNA is TGTGCCAGCAGCGTATCTGCGGGGGAGCAGTACTTC. Translating gives CASSVSAGEQYF.

The rearrangement links TRBV7-9 to TRBJ1-1; D possibly corresponds to TRBD1 (6 bases). The V gene lost 5 bases and the J gene lost 8 bases, with 12 bases spanning the gap. Germline CDR1 reads SEHNR; CDR2 reads FQNEAQ (reference sequence). The CDR3 has 12 residues. CDR3 DNA: TGTGCCAGCAGCCTGGACAGCTCAGAAGCTTTCTTT. Protein product: CASSLDSSEAFF. The full variable domain, with the rest looked up from reference TRBV7-9 and TRBJ1-1, is DTGVSQNPRHKITKRGQNVTFRCDPISEHNRLYWYRQTLGQGPEFLTYFQNEAQLEKSRLLSDRFSAERPKGSFSTLEIQRTEQGDSAMYLCASSLDSSEAFFGQGTRLTVV.

CDR3 sequence: CASSPGQRIMGYTF. The CDR3 nucleotides read TGTGCCAGCAGTCCGGGACAGCGTATTATGGGCTACACCTTC. The chain has TRBV6-5 and TRBJ1-2, with TRBD1 matching over 7 bases. Germline CDR1 MNHEY, CDR2 SVGAGI. The ends lost 5 bases at V and 8 bases at J; junction bases unmatched: 11. There are 14 residues in the CDR3.

V is TRBV10-3 and J is TRBJ2-2; weak D call: TRBD2 (5 bases). Trimming cost V 0 bases and J 4 bases, with 9 bases left between them. Germline V gene data show CDR1 as ENHRY and CDR2 as SYGVKD. This CDR3 is built from 15 residues. As DNA, the CDR3 is TGTGCCATCAGTGAGTCGACCGGGGTCACCGGGGAGCTGTTTTTT. It encodes CAISESTGVTGELFF.

The CDR3 DNA follows: TGTGCCAGCAGCTTGGGACTAGCGGGGGTGGAGACCCAGTACTTC. It is translated as CASSLGLAGVETQYF. The rearrangement uses TRBV7-8 and TRBJ2-5, with 14 positions matching TRBD2. This CDR3 has 15 residues. From germline, CDR1 is SGHVS and CDR2 FQNEAQ. V shed 3 bases, J shed 5 bases, and the junction held 2 bases outside the gene matches.

A remark on this clone: Other DNA sequences in this sample translate to the same CDR3. The chain is built from TRBV5-1 and TRBJ2-2; the match to TRBD2 covers 7 bases. Trimming at V came to 0 bases and at J to 6 bases, leaving 5 bases not matched to a gene. The CDR3 runs to 15 residues. CDR1 is SGHRS, CDR2 YFSETQ, per germline. DNA for the CDR3: TGCGCCAGCAGCTTGGCCAGGGCGGGGGCCGGGGAGCTGTTTTTT. Its translation is CASSLARAGAGELFF. Using reference TRBV5-1 and TRBJ2-2 for the parts outside the CDR3, the full variable domain is KAGVTQTPRYLIKTRGQQVTLSCSPISGHRSVSWYQQTPGQGLQFLFEYFSETQRNKGNFPGRFSGRQFSNSRSEMNVSTLELGDSALYLCASSLARAGAGELFFGEGSRLTVL.

The CDR3, as DNA: TGTGCCAGCAGCTTAACAGGGGGCTTTGGCTACACCTTC. Protein: CASSLTGGFGYTF. V is TRBV7-8 and J is TRBJ1-2; 9 bases agree with TRBD1. Germline CDR1 SGHVS, CDR2 FQNEAQ. CDR3 size: 13 residues. The junction had 2 bases not matched to a gene; V was cut back by 2 bases and J by 7 bases.

The chain carries TRBV5-1 and TRBJ2-1, with D possibly TRBD1 on 5 matching bases. The V gene's germline CDR1 is SGHRS and CDR2 YFSETQ. The CDR3 loop spans 14 amino acids. Trimming removed 4 bases at V and 1 base at J, with 9 bases between. This chain's CDR3 is CASSPRGSYNEQFF. CDR3 sequence (DNA): TGCGCCAGCAGCCCAAGGGGATCCTACAATGAGCAGTTCTTC.

The V and J genes are TRBV13 and TRBJ2-6; D not resolved. The CDR3 sequence is 16 residues long. The V gene lost 2 bases and the J gene lost 0 bases, with 8 bases spanning the gap. Looked up from germline, CDR1 is PRHDT and CDR2 is FYEKMQ (reference sequence). The CDR3 reads CASSLNSFSGANVLTF. CDR3 bases: TGTGCCAGCAGCTTAAACAGCTTCTCTGGGGCCAACGTCCTGACTTTC.

The chain combines TRBV9 with TRBJ2-2, with a tentative D call TRBD1 (9 bases). Per germline, CDR1 SGDLS and CDR2 YYNGEE. The CDR3 runs 20 residues. The V end was cut by 6 bases, the J end by 3 bases, with 30 bases between. Here the CDR3 reads CASNKHSGTGRVGDTGELFF. The CDR3 DNA is TGTGCCAGCAACAAGCATAGCGGGACAGGGAGGGTCGGCGACACCGGGGAGCTGTTTTTT.

This sequence joins TRBV7-2 and TRBJ1-1, with a possible D match to TRBD1 (5 bases). CDR1 and CDR2 from the germline V gene are SGHTA and FQGNSA. The length of the CDR3 is 15 residues. The germline V and J ends were trimmed by 6 bases and 0 bases, with 14 bases remaining between them. In DNA form, the CDR3 reads TGTGCCAGCAGGGTTCGTGTAGGGGTGAACACTGAAGCTTTCTTT. Its protein is CASRVRVGVNTEAFF.

This chain uses TRBV7-7 with TRBJ2-5, with TRBD2 matching 14 bases. Per germline, CDR1 SSHAT and CDR2 FNYEAQ (reference sequence). The junction had 5 bases not matched to a gene; V was cut back by 5 bases and J by 6 bases. The CDR3 consists of 15 residues. For the CDR3, the DNA is TGTGCCAGCAGCCGTGGACTAGCGGGGGGACAGACCCAGTACTTC. Its translation: CASSRGLAGGQTQYF.

The chain is built from TRBV27 and TRBJ1-4, with a possible D match to TRBD1 (5 bases). V lost 5 bases and J 5 bases, leaving 12 bases between the germline ends. The CDR3 runs 14 residues. Germline V lookup: CDR1 MNHEY, CDR2 SMNVEV (reference sequence). CDR3 amino acids: CASSPRGLNEKLFF. The CDR3 DNA reads TGTGCCAGCAGTCCCCGGGGACTAAATGAAAAACTGTTTTTT.

This chain connects TRBV5-4 to TRBJ2-1; no firm D call. Per germline, CDR1 SGHNT and CDR2 YYREEE (reference sequence). The V gene lost 4 bases and the J gene lost 7 bases, with 12 bases spanning the gap. The CDR3 totals 13 residues. CDR3 bases: TGTGCCAGCAGCGCGACTTTTACTAATGAGCAGTTCTTC. This gives the protein CASSATFTNEQFF.

This chain uses TRBV28 with TRBJ1-5; a weak D match, TRBD1 (5 bases). V shed 5 bases and J shed 0 bases, with 14 bases lying between them. The length of the CDR3 is 16 residues. Germline V gene lookup returns CDR1 MDHEN and CDR2 SYDVKM. CDR3 sequence (DNA): TGTGCCAGCAGTAGGACATCACGCCTTAGCAATCAGCCCCAGCATTTT. Its protein product is CASSRTSRLSNQPQHF.

The rearrangement links TRBV14 to TRBJ2-5; unclear D gene. CDR3 length: 14 residues. V lost 1 base to trimming and J lost 5 bases, with 11 bases between them. Per the germline V gene, CDR1 is SGHDN and CDR2 is FVKESK. As DNA, the CDR3 is TGTGCCAGCAGCCAAGTGGGCGCCGAGGAGACCCAGTACTTC. This sequence encodes CASSQVGAEETQYF.

This sequence joins TRBV28 and TRBJ1-5; D is unresolved. CDR3 length: 13 residues. The V gene lost 8 bases and the J gene lost 7 bases, with 15 bases spanning the gap. Germline CDR1 MDHEN, CDR2 SYDVKM. CDR3 protein: CASRYGSSQPQHF. The DNA of the CDR3 is TGTGCCAGCCGATATGGTTCTAGCCAGCCCCAGCATTTT. The variable domain in full, completed from reference TRBV28 and TRBJ1-5, reads DVKVTQSSRYLVKRTGEKVFLECVQDMDHENMFWYRQDPGLGLRLIYFSYDVKMKEKGDIPEGYSVSREKKERFSLILESASTNQTSMYLCASRYGSSQPQHFGDGTRLSIL.